This TCR beta chain appears in the sequencing data of a study of blood T cell repertoires in COVID-19. Here immunoSEQ multiplex PCR was the method, and the copy in TCRdb shows in-frame clones only, minus some. This repertoire shows 45,000 or so clones, roughly 90% found once; its top ten account for around 9.6%. The sequencing sample was made of peripheral blood. This clonotype originated in a woman older than 75 with active COVID-19.

In DNA, the CDR3 is TGCGCCAGCAGCCAAGAAGCGGGGCTGAGGAATACGCAGTATTTT. This sequence encodes CASSQEAGLRNTQYF. The V gene is TRBV4-3, the J gene TRBJ2-3, with 7 bases identical to TRBD2. Germline trimming cut 0 bases from V and 7 bases from J; bases unmatched to any gene: 7. CDR1 LGHNA and CDR2 YSLEER come from the germline V gene. CDR3 length: 15 residues.